This TCR beta chain stems from a study of radiotherapy plus CTLA-4 blockade in lung cancer. Overall study: Across the patients, objective responses occurred in approximately 19%, and disease control in approximately 30%. Study results and caveats: Blood TCR clones of tumor origin expanded after radiotherapy plus ipilimumab. According to reports, early shifts in blood T cell clones, alongside interferon-beta, forecast response most accurately.

Treatment of patients with chemo-refractory metastatic non-small-cell lung cancer consisted of focal radiation plus CTLA-4 blockade with ipilimumab. The assay was immunoSEQ multiplex PCR, and TCRdb's table has in-frame clones only and misses some. The sample holds about 98,000 clones, 80% to 85% seen once. CDR1 and CDR2 from the germline V gene are MNHEY and SVGAGI. J lost 5 bases, V lost 2 bases, and 3 bases had no gene match. The CDR3 consists of 15 residues. Notes on this clone: Its antigen is unidentified.

The sample consisted of peripheral blood, taken from a patient treated with radiotherapy plus ipilimumab. The TCR comes from a human donor with non-small cell lung cancer who had a partial response to radiotherapy plus ipilimumab. J is TRBJ1-2 and V is TRBV6-5; TRBD1 aligns across 12 bases. The CDR3 nucleotides read TGTGCCAGCAGTTACGGGACAGGGGGCGTTTATGGCTACACCTTC. Translation gives CASSYGTGGVYGYTF.